This T cell receptor (beta chain) was recovered during a study of T cells in Graves' hyperthyroidism and ophthalmopathy. Study details: Peripheral blood was taken when the disease was first diagnosed, before any treatment began. The study, taken as a whole, reports: Also found in blood were most expanded thyroid clonotypes above 0.001.

This CDR3 is built from 16 residues. From germline, CDR1 is LGHNA and CDR2 YSLEER. Trimming removed 0 bases from V and 7 bases from J, with 16 bases in between. Every diagnosis used clinical symptoms, serum thyroxine and TRAb, thyroid ultrasound and orbital computed tomography. The TCR beta CDR3 regions underwent amplification using RNA transcripts as the source. The HTBI primer set was used in a first-round RT-PCR of the TCR CDR3. TCRdb recomputed calls from the multiplex PCR reads with MiXCR, one row per CDR3 protein. The sample shows some 580,000 distinct CDR3 sequences, around 15% of them seen only once. On this clonotype itself: Its specificity is unknown.

V and J are TRBV4-3 and TRBJ1-5; possibly TRBD1 for D (6 bases). This receptor was taken from a woman aged 40 to 50 with Graves' ophthalmopathy. Source material: blood. The CDR3 protein is CASSQDGAGGRQPQHF. CDR3 DNA: TGCGCCAGCAGCCAAGATGGGGCCGGGGGCAGGCAGCCCCAGCATTTT.